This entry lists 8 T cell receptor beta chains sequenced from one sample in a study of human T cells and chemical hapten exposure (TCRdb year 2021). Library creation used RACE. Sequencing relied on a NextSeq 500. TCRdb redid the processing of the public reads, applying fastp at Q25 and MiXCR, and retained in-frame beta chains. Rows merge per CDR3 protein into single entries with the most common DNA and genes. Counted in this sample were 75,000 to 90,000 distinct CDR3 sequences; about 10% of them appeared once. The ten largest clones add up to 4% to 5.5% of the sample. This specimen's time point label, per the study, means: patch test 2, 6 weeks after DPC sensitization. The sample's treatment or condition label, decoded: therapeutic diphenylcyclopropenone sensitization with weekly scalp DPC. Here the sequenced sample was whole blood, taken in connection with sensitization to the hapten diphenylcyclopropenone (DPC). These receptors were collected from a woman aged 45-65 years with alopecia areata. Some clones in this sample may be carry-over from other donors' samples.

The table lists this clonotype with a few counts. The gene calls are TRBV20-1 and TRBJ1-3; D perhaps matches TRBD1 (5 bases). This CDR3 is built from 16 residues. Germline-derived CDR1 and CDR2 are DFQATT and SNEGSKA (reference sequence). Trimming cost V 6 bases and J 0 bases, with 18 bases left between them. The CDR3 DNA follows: TGCAGTGCCCCTTCGGGGGGAAGTCGCTCTGGAAACACCATATATTTT. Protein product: CSAPSGGSRSGNTIYF.

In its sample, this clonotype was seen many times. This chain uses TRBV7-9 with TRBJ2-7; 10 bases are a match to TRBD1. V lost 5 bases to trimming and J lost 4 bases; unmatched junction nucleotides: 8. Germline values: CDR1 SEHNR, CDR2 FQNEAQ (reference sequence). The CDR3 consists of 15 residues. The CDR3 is CASSPGGTGVYEQYF. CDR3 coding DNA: TGTGCCAGCAGCCCTGGGGGGACAGGGGTGTACGAGCAGTACTTC.

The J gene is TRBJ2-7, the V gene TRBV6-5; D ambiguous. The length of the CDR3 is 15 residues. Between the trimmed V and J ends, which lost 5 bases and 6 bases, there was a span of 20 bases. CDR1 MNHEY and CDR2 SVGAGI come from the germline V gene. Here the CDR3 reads CASSLTDRIVSEQYF. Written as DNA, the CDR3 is TGTGCCAGCAGTCTCACGGACCGGATTGTGTCCGAGCAGTACTTC.

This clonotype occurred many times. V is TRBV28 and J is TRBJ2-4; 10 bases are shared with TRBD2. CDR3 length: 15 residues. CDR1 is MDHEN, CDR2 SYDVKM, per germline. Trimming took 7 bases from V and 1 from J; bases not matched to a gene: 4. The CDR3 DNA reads TGTGCCAGCAATTTTAGCGGGAGGGCCAAAAACATTCAGTACTTC. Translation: CASNFSGRAKNIQYF.

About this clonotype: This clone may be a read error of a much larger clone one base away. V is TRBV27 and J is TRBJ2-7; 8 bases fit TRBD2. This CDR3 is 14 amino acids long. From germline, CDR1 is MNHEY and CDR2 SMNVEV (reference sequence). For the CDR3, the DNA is TGTGCCAGCACTACTAGCGGAAGCTCCAACGAGCAGTACTTC. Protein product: CASTTSGSSNEQYF.

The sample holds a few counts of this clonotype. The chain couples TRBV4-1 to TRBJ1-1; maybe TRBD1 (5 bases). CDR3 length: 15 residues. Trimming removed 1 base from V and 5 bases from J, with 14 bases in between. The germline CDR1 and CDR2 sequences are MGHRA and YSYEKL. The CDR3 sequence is CASSQVQGGGTEAFF. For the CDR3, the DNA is TGCGCCAGCAGCCAAGTTCAGGGCGGGGGGACTGAAGCTTTCTTT.

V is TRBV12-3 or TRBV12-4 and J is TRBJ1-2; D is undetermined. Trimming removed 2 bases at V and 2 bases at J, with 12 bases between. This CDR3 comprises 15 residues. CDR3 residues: CASSLKITGNYGYTF. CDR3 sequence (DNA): TGTGCCAGCAGTTTAAAGATCACCGGCAACTATGGCTACACCTTC.

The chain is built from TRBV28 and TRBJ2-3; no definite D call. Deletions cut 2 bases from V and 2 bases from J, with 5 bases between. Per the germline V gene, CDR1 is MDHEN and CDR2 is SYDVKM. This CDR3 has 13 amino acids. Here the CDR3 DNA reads TGTGCCAGCAGTTTAGACACCACAGATACGCAGTATTTT. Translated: CASSLDTTDTQYF.